Listed below are T cell receptor beta chains from one sample, sequenced in a study of OX40 agonist ivuxolimab in advanced cancers. Some clones are missing from TCRdb's copy, which holds only in-frame ones; the method was immunoSEQ multiplex PCR. This table has about 69,000 clones, roughly 84% appearing once. The sequenced sample was CD4+ or CD8+ T cells sorted from blood, obtained in a trial of the OX40 agonist ivuxolimab. The receptors were sampled from an adult with an advanced solid tumor such as melanoma, head and neck, liver or kidney cancer. Both conserved end residues are part of each CDR3. The order of the fields is V gene, clone size, D gene, J gene, CDR3 protein, CDR3 DNA. The D gene is left open where the match is weak. Size tells how often a clone was seen (once, few, many) or the class of an expanded clone, and some rows leave it out.

TRBV5-1	.	TRBD2	TRBJ2-3	CASSLATSGRAGDTQYF	TGCGCCAGCAGCTTAGCGACTAGCGGGAGGGCCGGAGATACGCAGTATTTT
TRBV30	.	.	TRBJ1-6	CAWEATIRSPLHF	TGTGCCTGGGAGGCCACGATAAGATCACCCCTCCACTTT
TRBV28	.	.	TRBJ1-5	CASRGAGQPQHF	TGTGCCAGCAGAGGGGCTGGTCAGCCCCAGCATTTT
TRBV28	.	.	TRBJ2-7	CASSPWNSVYEQYF	TGTGCCAGCAGTCCATGGAACTCTGTTTACGAGCAGTACTTC
TRBV27	.	.	TRBJ2-7	CASSLIPGGYEQYF	TGTGCCAGCAGTTTAATCCCCGGCGGCTACGAGCAGTACTTC
TRBV7-2	.	.	TRBJ1-3	CASGKSSAGNTIYF	TGTGCCAGCGGGAAGTCGAGTGCTGGAAACACCATATATTTT
TRBV5-1	.	TRBD1	TRBJ2-2	CASSLGTGDTNTGELFF	TGCGCCAGCAGCTTGGGGACAGGAGATACGAACACCGGGGAGCTGTTTTTT
TRBV19	.	.	TRBJ1-2	CASSIQGSRGAGYTF	TGTGCCAGTAGTATACAGGGTTCTCGTGGGGCAGGCTACACCTTC
TRBV11-2	.	TRBD1	TRBJ2-2	CASSWSGTGTGELFF	TGTGCCAGCAGTTGGTCCGGGACAGGCACCGGGGAGCTGTTTTTT
TRBV10-3	.	TRBD2	TRBJ2-1	CAIKVGTSGGNEQFF	TGTGCCATCAAAGTTGGGACTAGCGGGGGGAATGAGCAGTTCTTC
TRBV6-1	.	.	TRBJ2-7	CAPGEGVTYEQYF	TGTGCCCCAGGGGAGGGGGTGACCTACGAGCAGTACTTC
TRBV6-6	.	TRBD1	TRBJ2-7	CASSYLQGNDEQYF	TGTGCCAGCAGTTACTTACAGGGGAACGACGAGCAGTACTTC
TRBV7-3	.	.	TRBJ1-1	CASSFGGDTEAFF	TGTGCCAGCAGCTTCGGTGGGGACACTGAAGCTTTCTTT
TRBV27	.	.	TRBJ2-1	CASSLSERASSYNEQFF	TGTGCCAGCAGTTTATCGGAGCGGGCTAGCTCCTACAATGAGCAGTTCTTC
TRBV30	once	TRBD1	TRBJ2-7	CAWNRQGANEQYF	TGTGCCTGGAATCGACAGGGGGCAAATGAGCAGTACTTC
TRBV5-1	.	.	TRBJ2-5	CASSLGTPGETQYF	TGCGCCAGCAGCTTAGGGACTCCTGGGGAGACCCAGTACTTC
TRBV5-6	.	.	TRBJ2-7	CASSFGIDSYEQYF	TGTGCCAGCAGCTTCGGGATAGACTCCTACGAGCAGTACTTC
TRBV5-1	.	TRBD1	TRBJ1-6	CASSLDGMRTGRSPLHF	TGCGCCAGCAGCTTGGATGGTATGAGGACAGGTCGTTCACCCCTCCACTTT
TRBV6-5	.	TRBD1	TRBJ2-1	CASSHRTGPYNEQFF	TGTGCCAGCAGCCATAGGACAGGTCCCTACAATGAGCAGTTCTTC
TRBV4-2	.	TRBD2	TRBJ2-1	CASSQDRGLAGGSLYNEQFF	TGTGCCAGCAGCCAAGATAGAGGCCTAGCGGGGGGTTCCCTTTACAATGAGCAGTTCTTC
TRBV11-2	.	.	TRBJ2-5	CASSLDQLRGTQYF	TGTGCCAGCAGCTTAGATCAGCTTAGGGGGACCCAGTACTTC
TRBV28	few	TRBD1	TRBJ1-2	CASWDRGAYGYTF	TGTGCCAGCTGGGACAGGGGGGCCTATGGCTACACCTTC
TRBV6-6	.	TRBD1	TRBJ2-4	CASSFRTGGGDIQYF	TGTGCCAGCAGTTTTCGGACAGGGGGCGGGGACATTCAGTACTTC
TRBV5-6	.	.	TRBJ2-4	CASSFRTLLAKNIQYF	TGTGCCAGCAGCTTCAGGACACTACTAGCCAAAAACATTCAGTACTTC
TRBV27	.	TRBD1	TRBJ2-1	CASSTPPQTGPRQFF	TGTGCCAGCAGTACACCTCCTCAGACAGGGCCGCGGCAGTTCTTC
TRBV5-4	.	.	TRBJ1-2	CASSSAAGAYGYTF	TGTGCCAGCAGCTCCGCAGCGGGGGCCTATGGCTACACCTTC
TRBV5-1	.	TRBD2	TRBJ2-7	CASSQGLGGYEQYF	TGCGCCAGCAGCCAGGGACTAGGGGGCTACGAGCAGTACTTC
TRBV27	.	TRBD1	TRBJ2-7	CASSLQGTESYEQYF	TGTGCCAGCAGTTTACAGGGGACAGAGTCCTACGAGCAGTACTTC
TRBV13	.	.	TRBJ2-7	CASSPRTGKVYEQYF	TGTGCCAGCAGCCCGCGGACGGGGAAAGTCTACGAGCAGTACTTC
TRBV28	few	TRBD1	TRBJ1-6	CASSLADRENSPLHF	TGTGCCAGCAGTTTAGCCGACAGGGAGAATTCACCCCTCCACTTT
TRBV18	.	.	TRBJ1-1	CASSPNSNTEAFF	TGTGCCAGCTCACCAAACTCAAACACTGAAGCTTTCTTT
TRBV28	.	.	TRBJ1-6	CASSSRSGSPLHF	TGTGCCAGCAGTTCCAGGTCTGGATCACCCCTCCACTTT
TRBV29-1	.	.	TRBJ1-1	CSVPSGATEAFF	TGCAGCGTCCCCTCTGGGGCCACTGAAGCTTTCTTT
TRBV6-5	.	.	TRBJ1-5	CASSRDSNQPQHF	TGTGCCAGCAGCCGGGACAGCAATCAGCCCCAGCATTTT
TRBV4-2	few	.	TRBJ1-6	CASSQDDPTSPLHF	TGTGCCAGCAGCCAAGATGACCCTACATCACCCCTCCACTTT
TRBV5-4	.	.	TRBJ2-5	CASSLVARTLGEQYF	TGTGCCAGCAGCTTGGTCGCGAGGACCCTCGGGGAGCAGTACTTC
TRBV6-1	.	.	TRBJ2-3	CASSEGRSTDTQYF	TGTGCCAGCAGTGAAGGCAGAAGCACAGATACGCAGTATTTT
TRBV5-1	.	.	TRBJ2-3	CASGEGISTDTQYF	TGCGCCAGCGGAGAGGGGATTAGCACAGATACGCAGTATTTT
TRBV7-6	few	.	TRBJ2-7	CASSPGPGVHEQYF	TGTGCCAGCAGCCCCGGGCCGGGAGTCCACGAGCAGTACTTC
TRBV11-1	.	.	TRBJ1-1	CASSLALIMNTEAFF	TGTGCCAGCAGCTTAGCGTTAATAATGAACACTGAAGCTTTCTTT
TRBV4-2	once	TRBD1	TRBJ2-7	CASSPGTGNYEQYF	TGTGCCAGCAGCCCTGGGACAGGGAACTACGAGCAGTACTTC
TRBV7-6	.	.	TRBJ2-3	CASSFTDTQYF	TGTGCCAGCAGCTTCACAGATACGCAGTATTTT
TRBV7-9	.	TRBD2	TRBJ2-2	CASSELAGVVGELFF	TGTGCCAGCAGCGAACTAGCGGGAGTGGTCGGGGAGCTGTTTTTT
TRBV7-8	.	.	TRBJ1-5	CASSLVAGYNQPQHF	TGTGCCAGCAGCTTAGTTGCCGGGTACAATCAGCCCCAGCATTTT
TRBV5-4	.	.	TRBJ1-1	CASSLGKGLNTEAFF	TGTGCCAGCAGCTTGGGGAAAGGTCTGAACACTGAAGCTTTCTTT
TRBV5-5	.	.	TRBJ2-7	CASSFRYEQYF	TGTGCCAGCAGCTTCCGGTACGAGCAGTACTTC
TRBV7-9	.	TRBD2	TRBJ2-3	CASSLGTQRGRPDTQYF	TGTGCCAGCAGCTTAGGAACGCAGCGGGGGAGGCCAGATACGCAGTATTTT
TRBV30	.	.	TRBJ1-6	CAWSSGPNSPLHF	TGTGCCTGGAGTTCAGGGCCTAATTCACCCCTCCACTTT
TRBV6-6	.	.	TRBJ1-2	CASSYLRVQANYGYTF	TGTGCCAGCAGTTACCTTCGGGTACAGGCGAACTATGGCTACACCTTC
TRBV5-5	.	TRBD1	TRBJ1-2	CASSGDSHGYTF	TGTGCCAGCAGCGGGGACAGCCATGGCTACACCTTC
TRBV7-2	.	.	TRBJ2-7	CASSPARASTYEQYF	TGTGCCAGCAGCCCCGCCCGCGCGTCTACCTACGAGCAGTACTTC
TRBV7-9	.	.	TRBJ2-7	CASSLPRLGYEQYF	TGTGCCAGCAGCTTACCCCGGTTGGGTTACGAGCAGTACTTC
TRBV6-4	.	.	TRBJ1-3	CASSGQGPSGNTIYF	TGTGCCAGCAGTGGCCAGGGGCCCTCTGGAAACACCATATATTTT